The 25 T cell receptor beta chains reported below all come from one sample, sequenced in a study of blood T cells in healthy people across ages (dated by TCRdb to 2014 to 2015). The library was generated by 5' RACE. Sequenced using an Illumina HiSeq 2500. A second 7 to 11 cycle PCR used a sample-barcoded 5' primer and a J-beta primer mix. Using fastp at Q25 and MiXCR, TCRdb reprocessed the public reads and kept productive beta chains. Each entry is one CDR3 protein sequence, shown with its most common DNA and genes. The sample table contains 870,000 or so distinct CDR3 sequences; only one count was recorded for around 30% of them. About 18% of the sample lies in the top ten. Sample: blood. All receptors derive from a woman aged 80 or over in good health.

This clonotype was seen a few times. The chain couples TRBV7-3 to TRBJ2-3; 9 bases match TRBD1. With V trimmed by 4 bases and J by 0 bases, 5 bases remained unmatched. The CDR3 has 16 residues. CDR1 and CDR2 (germline): SGHTA, FQGTGA. The CDR3, as DNA: TGTGCCAGCAGCTCGGGACAGGGAAAAAGCACAGATACGCAGTATTTT. This sequence encodes CASSSGQGKSTDTQYF. Variable domain in full (rest from reference TRBV7-3 and TRBJ2-3): GAGVSQTPSNKVTEKGKYVELRCDPISGHTALYWYRQSLGQGPEFLIYFQGTGAADDSGLPNDRFFAVRPEGSVSTLKIQRTERGDSAVYLCASSSGQGKSTDTQYFGPGTRLTVL.

This clonotype was detected only a few times. V gene TRBV4-2 combines with J gene TRBJ1-4; 7 bases fit TRBD1. J gave up 7 bases and V 6 bases, and 5 bases lay outside the gene matches. Germline-derived CDR1 and CDR2 are LGHNA and YNFKEQ. This CDR3 is built from 13 residues. The CDR3 sequence is CASRWQGGEKLFF. The CDR3 nucleotides read TGTGCCAGCAGGTGGCAGGGGGGTGAAAAACTGTTTTTT.

A remark on this clonotype: A much more abundant neighbour one base away suggests this may be a read error. J is TRBJ2-5 and V is TRBV10-3; TRBD1 aligns across 7 bases. This CDR3 spans 13 amino acids. V lost 10 bases, J lost 5 bases, and 10 bases stayed unmatched. Germline V gene sequence: CDR1 ENHRY, CDR2 SYGVKD. CDR3 region: CASRDRVQETQYF. In DNA, the CDR3 is TGTGCCAGCAGAGACAGGGTCCAGGAGACCCAGTACTTC.

The chain employs TRBV12-3 or TRBV12-4 and TRBJ1-6; a possible D gene is TRBD1 (6 bases). The CDR3 has 14 amino acids. V lost 6 bases and J 9 bases, leaving 15 bases between the germline ends. The CDR3 sequence is CASSPRGGGSPLHF. In DNA, the CDR3 is TGTGCCAGCAGCCCCAGGGGAGGGGGTTCACCCCTCCACTTT.

This clonotype was found a few times. This sequence joins TRBV6-1 and TRBJ2-1; weak D call: TRBD2 (5 bases). This CDR3 is 18 amino acids long. V gave up 4 bases and J gave up 3 bases, with 22 bases separating them. In germline, CDR1 is MNHNS, CDR2 SASEGT. CDR3 nucleotide sequence: TGTGCCAGCAGTGCCGCTATAGATAGTAGCGCGATCTACAATGAGCAGTTCTTC. It encodes CASSAAIDSSAIYNEQFF.

Worth noting for this clonotype: A much more abundant neighbour one base away suggests this may be a read error. V gene TRBV6-2 or TRBV6-3 combines with J gene TRBJ2-1, with 12 nucleotides matching TRBD2. V lost 6 bases and J lost 16; bases outside the gene matches: 7. Germline V gives CDR1 MNHEY, CDR2 SVGEGT. There are 12 residues in the CDR3. The CDR3 spells CASSRLAGVHFF. In DNA, the CDR3 is TGTGCCAGCAGCCGACTAGCGGGGGTCCATTTCTTC.

In this sample, this clonotype turned up a few times. The chain joins TRBV11-3 to TRBJ2-1; 7 nucleotides agree with TRBD2. The CDR3 is 15 residues long. The V gene end was trimmed by 5 bases and the J gene end by 3 bases; junction bases not matched to a gene: 7. Germline lookup yields CDR1 SGHNT and CDR2 YENEEA. The CDR3 is CASSASGTNYNEQFF. The CDR3 DNA reads as TGTGCCAGCAGCGCATCCGGGACTAACTACAATGAGCAGTTCTTC.

The chain is built from TRBV20-1 and TRBJ1-1; weak D call: TRBD1 (5 bases). The CDR3 length is 14 residues. CDR1 and CDR2 (germline): DFQATT, SNEGSKA (reference sequence). Trimming stripped 1 base from V and 0 bases from J, with 9 bases between. In DNA, the CDR3 is TGCAGTGCTAGAGTGCCAGGGATGAACACTGAAGCTTTCTTT. Translation gives CSARVPGMNTEAFF.

V gene TRBV7-9 combines with J gene TRBJ2-3; D gene unclear. V lost 2 bases to trimming and J lost 2 bases, with 8 bases between them. Per the germline V gene, CDR1 is SEHNR and CDR2 is FQNEAQ (reference sequence). This CDR3 comprises 14 residues. The CDR3: CASSLPVVTDTQYF. CDR3 nucleotides: TGTGCCAGCAGCTTACCCGTGGTCACAGATACGCAGTATTTT.

This clonotype was seen more than once but under ten times. This chain links TRBV6-5 with TRBJ2-3, with D possibly matching TRBD2 (6 bases). The V end lost 2 bases, the J end lost 1 base, and 13 bases lay between the germline ends. Germline CDR1 is MNHEY and CDR2 is SVGAGI. The CDR3 contains 16 residues. CDR3 DNA: TGTGCCAGCAGTTACCATCGGGCTAGCGGCACAGATACGCAGTATTTT. Translation: CASSYHRASGTDTQYF.

The chain joins TRBV18 to TRBJ2-7; 10 positions match TRBD2. Germline V gene lookup returns CDR1 KGHSH and CDR2 LQKENI. V shed 1 base and J 2 bases; nucleotides not matched to a gene: 5. CDR3 length: 16 amino acids. Here the CDR3 reads CASSPQVLAGAYEQYF. CDR3 in DNA: TGTGCCAGCTCACCACAGGTTCTAGCGGGGGCCTACGAGCAGTACTTC.

This clonotype was observed many times. The chain has TRBV7-2 and TRBJ2-3; the match to TRBD1 covers 9 bases. CDR3 length: 15 amino acids. CDR1 and CDR2 from the germline V gene are SGHTA and FQGNSA. Trimming removed 0 bases from V and 8 bases from J; junction bases left unmatched: 6. CDR3 sequence reads: CASSLARDRGGTQYF. CDR3 DNA sequence: TGTGCCAGCAGCTTAGCACGAGACAGGGGGGGTACGCAGTATTTT.

The V gene is TRBV20-1, the J gene TRBJ2-5, with 10 nucleotides matching TRBD2. CDR3 length: 15 residues. CDR1 and CDR2 (germline): DFQATT, SNEGSKA (reference sequence). Losses at the gene ends were 4 bases for V and 5 bases for J; bases not matched to a gene: 10. For the CDR3, the DNA is TGCAGTGCTATGCGGGCTAGCGGGAGTAGGGAGACCCAGTACTTC. Residues: CSAMRASGSRETQYF.

This clonotype occurred many times. The rearrangement joins TRBV7-2 to TRBJ1-2; D gene ambiguous. CDR1 is SGHTA, CDR2 FQGNSA, per germline. Trimming left V 4 bases short and J 7 bases short, with 13 bases between. This CDR3 contains 13 residues. The CDR3 sequence is CASSSTSAVGYTF. In DNA form, the CDR3 reads TGTGCCAGCAGCTCCACCTCCGCAGTTGGCTACACCTTC.

The table lists this clonotype with many counts. The chain carries TRBV7-9 and TRBJ1-2; D is undetermined. Trimming removed 1 base from V and 7 bases from J, with 10 bases in between. Germline V gives CDR1 SEHNR, CDR2 FQNEAQ (reference sequence). This CDR3 comprises 13 residues. CDR3 amino acids: CASSLVPASGYTF. The DNA for the CDR3 is TGTGCCAGCAGCTTAGTGCCCGCCAGTGGCTACACCTTC. The full variable domain, rest sourced from reference TRBV7-9 and TRBJ1-2, is DTGVSQNPRHKITKRGQNVTFRCDPISEHNRLYWYRQTLGQGPEFLTYFQNEAQLEKSRLLSDRFSAERPKGSFSTLEIQRTEQGDSAMYLCASSLVPASGYTFGSGTRLTVV.

This clonotype was observed a few times. This rearrangement joins TRBV12-3 or TRBV12-4 to TRBJ1-5, with 7 positions matching TRBD1. This CDR3 region has 16 residues. V was pared by 6 bases and J by 0 bases, with 8 bases of the junction left unmatched. CDR3 amino acids: CASRETGTYSNQPQHF. CDR3 sequence (DNA): TGTGCCAGCAGAGAGACAGGGACTTATAGCAATCAGCCCCAGCATTTT.

Note on this clonotype: A much larger clone is a single base away; this may be a read error. This chain links TRBV12-3 or TRBV12-4 with TRBJ2-7; TRBD2 aligns across 10 bases. Trimming removed 6 bases from V and 7 bases from J; junction bases left unmatched: 9. This CDR3 is built from 14 residues. CDR3 sequence reads: CASRSSGGHNEQYF. As DNA, the CDR3 is TGTGCCAGCAGGTCTAGCGGGGGCCATAATGAGCAGTACTTC.

This sequence joins TRBV6-6 and TRBJ2-7, with 8 bases lining up with TRBD1. Germline CDR1 is MNHNY and CDR2 is SVGAGI (reference sequence). Trimming cost V 8 bases and J 7 bases; bases outside gene matches: 13. The CDR3 runs 14 residues. CDR3 region: CASSLGQARNEQYF. Written as DNA, the CDR3 is TGTGCCAGCTCCCTGGGACAGGCGAGGAATGAGCAGTACTTC.

This clonotype was observed many times. The chain has TRBV6-2 or TRBV6-3 and TRBJ2-1, with 12 bases fitting TRBD2. The CDR3 runs 18 residues. Germline CDR1 reads MNHEY; CDR2 reads SVGEGT. The J segment lost 9 bases and the V segment lost 4 bases, leaving 16 bases of the junction unmatched. CDR3 coding DNA: TGTGCCAGCAGTTTCCTAGCGGGGGGGCCTGGGTTGGTCCGTGAGCAGTTCTTC. Translating gives CASSFLAGGPGLVREQFF.

The chain has TRBV20-1 and TRBJ1-2; 12 positions match TRBD1. J was trimmed by 4 bases and V by 5 bases; bases with no gene match: 14. Looked up from germline, CDR1 is DFQATT and CDR2 is SNEGSKA (reference sequence). This CDR3 is built from 17 residues. The CDR3 DNA reads as TGCAGTGCTTCATCGGCGGGACAGGGGGCCGGTAGCTATGGCTACACCTTC. It specifies CSASSAGQGAGSYGYTF.

This clonotype was picked up many times. The CDR3 spells CASSYPGLAVTTYNEQFF. Here the CDR3 DNA reads TGTGCCAGCAGTTACCCGGGACTAGCGGTGACCACCTACAATGAGCAGTTCTTC. The chain is built from TRBV6-2 or TRBV6-3 and TRBJ2-1, with 11 nucleotides matching TRBD2. Germline assignment: CDR1 MNHEY and CDR2 SVGEGT. V shed 2 bases, J shed 2 bases, and the junction held 8 bases outside the gene matches. The CDR3 totals 18 residues.

The CDR3 region is CASSPTGQGRETQYF. CDR3 sequence (DNA): TGTGCCAGCTCACCCACTGGACAGGGGAGAGAGACCCAGTACTTC. This chain joins TRBV18 and TRBJ2-5; 9 positions agree with TRBD1. Germline V CDR1 and CDR2: KGHSH, LQKENI. Trimming took 3 bases from V and 4 from J; bases not matched to a gene: 6. This CDR3 has 15 amino acids.

The CDR3: CASSPSEAGVSTDTQYF. In nucleotides, the CDR3 is TGTGCCAGCTCACCGTCAGAGGCGGGGGTTAGCACAGATACGCAGTATTTT. J is TRBJ2-3 and V is TRBV18; 7 bases line up with TRBD2. Trimming took 3 bases from V and 0 from J; bases not matched to a gene: 9. The V gene's germline CDR1 is KGHSH and CDR2 LQKENI. CDR3 length: 17 amino acids. Combining the CDR3 with reference TRBV18 and TRBJ2-3 gives the whole variable domain NAGVMQNPRHLVRRRGQEARLRCSPMKGHSHVYWYRQLPEEGLKFMVYLQKENIIDESGMPKERFSAEFPKEGPSILRIQQVVRGDSAAYFCASSPSEAGVSTDTQYFGPGTRLTVL.

This clonotype was recorded at least ten times. The rearrangement links TRBV6-1 to TRBJ2-3; D unclear. Trimming cost V 0 bases and J 9 bases, with 7 bases left between them. Germline V CDR1 and CDR2: MNHNS, SASEGT. The CDR3 totals 12 residues. Here the CDR3 reads CASSEASPTQYF. Here the CDR3 DNA reads TGTGCCAGCAGTGAAGCCTCCCCAACGCAGTATTTT.

A few counts support this clonotype. The CDR3, as DNA: TGTGCCAGCAGTAGTGGACTAGGCCAAGAGACCCAGTACTTC. Its protein product is CASSSGLGQETQYF. The V call is TRBV12-3 or TRBV12-4, the J call TRBJ2-5; 7 bases are a match to TRBD2. The CDR3 has 14 residues. J gave up 1 base and V 5 bases, and 4 bases lay outside the gene matches.